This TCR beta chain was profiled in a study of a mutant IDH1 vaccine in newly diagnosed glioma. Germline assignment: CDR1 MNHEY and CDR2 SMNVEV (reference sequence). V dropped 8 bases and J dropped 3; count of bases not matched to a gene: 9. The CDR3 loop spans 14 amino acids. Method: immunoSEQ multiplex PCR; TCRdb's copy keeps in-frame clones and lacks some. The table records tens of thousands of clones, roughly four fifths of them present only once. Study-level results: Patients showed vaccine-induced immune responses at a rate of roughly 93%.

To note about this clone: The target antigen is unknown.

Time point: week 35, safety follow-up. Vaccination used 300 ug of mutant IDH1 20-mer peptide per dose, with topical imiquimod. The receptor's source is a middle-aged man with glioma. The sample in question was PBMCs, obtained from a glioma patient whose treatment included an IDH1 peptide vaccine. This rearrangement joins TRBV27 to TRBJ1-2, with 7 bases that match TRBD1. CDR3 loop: CASREYRGDYGYTF. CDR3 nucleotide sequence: TGTGCCAGCCGGGAATACAGGGGTGACTATGGCTACACCTTC.